This TCR beta chain was observed in a study of regulatory T cells in long-lasting Graves disease. General observations from the study: TCR diversity in persistent Graves' patients was below that of newly diagnosed ones.

Details on this clonotype: The antigen is not known.

CDR3-region Arm-PCR and iRepertoire HTBI primers produced the TCR beta libraries. TCRdb passed the multiplex PCR reads through MiXCR, listing each CDR3 protein once. The sample records 580,000 or so distinct CDR3 sequences, 15% to 20% being singletons. Time point in this sample: newly diagnosed GD, antithyroid drugs for less than 3 months. RNA isolated from PBMCs was used to make the TCR library. The CDR3 loop spans 15 amino acids. V lost 8 bases, J lost 0 bases, and 14 bases lay in between. These data also featured in a second study, about T cells in Graves' hyperthyroidism and ophthalmopathy. That investigation notes: The patients, who ranged from 18 to 65 in age, presented with newly diagnosed hyperthyroidism lasting under 2 months. Blood samples included most of the expanded thyroid clonotypes exceeding 0.001.

This clonotype was obtained from a man between 18 and 29 years old with Graves disease. The chain combines TRBV12-3 or TRBV12-4 with TRBJ2-1; the D is unclear. Source: peripheral blood mononuclear cells (PBMCs), taken at new diagnosis, from a patient treated with antithyroid drugs. The CDR3 here is CASPRRQSSYNEQFF. The CDR3 DNA is TGTGCCAGCCCGAGGCGGCAGAGCTCCTACAATGAGCAGTTCTTC.